These 30 T cell receptor beta chains were all obtained from the same sample, sequenced in a study of T cell repertoires in cytomegalovirus infection. TCRdb reprocessed the reads via MiXCR and lists one record per CDR3 protein. The profile shows approximately 750,000 distinct CDR3 sequences, about a third of them singletons. Sequencing input: PBMCs. These receptors all stem from a human donor in good health (CMV status not recorded). Some clones in this sample may be carry-over from other donors' samples.

This clonotype was detected only a few times. The CDR3 spells CASVGGKYAEAFF. The CDR3 DNA reads as TGTGCCTCCGTCGGGGGAAAGTACGCTGAAGCTTTCTTT. The chain couples TRBV19 to TRBJ1-1, with D possibly being TRBD1 (5 bases). The CDR3 covers 13 residues. Germline V CDR1 and CDR2: LNHDA, SQIVND (reference sequence). Between the trimmed V and J ends, which lost 11 bases and 6 bases, there was a span of 19 bases.

The chain combines TRBV20-1 with TRBJ2-2; 10 nucleotides align to TRBD1. V was pared by 2 bases and J by 6 bases, with 9 bases of the junction left unmatched. The CDR3 runs 16 residues. Germline CDR1 and CDR2: DFQATT and SNEGSKA (reference sequence). The chain's CDR3 is CSARHGQGEIPGELFF. CDR3 DNA sequence: TGCAGTGCTAGACATGGACAGGGGGAAATCCCCGGGGAGCTGTTTTTT.

This clonotype was counted a few times. The chain joins TRBV19 to TRBJ1-5, with 8 bases that match TRBD1. V lost 7 bases to trimming and J lost 7 bases; unmatched junction nucleotides: 12. The CDR3 extends over 15 amino acids. CDR1 LNHDA and CDR2 SQIVND come from the germline V gene (reference sequence). The chain's CDR3 is CASMTGDLIGQPQHF. DNA of the CDR3: TGTGCCAGTATGACAGGGGATTTGATCGGCCAGCCCCAGCATTTT. Looking up the rest from reference TRBV19 and TRBJ1-5 gives the full variable domain: DGGITQSPKYLFRKEGQNVTLSCEQNLNHDAMYWYRQDPGQGLRLIYYSQIVNDFQKGDIAEGYSVSREKKESFPLTVTSAQKNPTAFYLCASMTGDLIGQPQHFGDGTRLSIL.

This chain joins TRBV2 and TRBJ2-1, with a weak D call TRBD1 (6 bases). Germline V CDR1 and CDR2: SNHLY, FYNNEI. The CDR3 has 14 amino acids. V was clipped by 4 bases and J by 8 bases, with 15 bases between them. The CDR3 DNA is TGTGCCAGCAGTGTTTCGGCAGGGGCTGATGAGCAGTTCTTC. Translation: CASSVSAGADEQFF.

The genes are TRBV14 and TRBJ2-3; D uncertain. V lost 4 bases and J 7 bases, leaving 6 bases between the germline ends. CDR3 length: 11 amino acids. Looked up from germline, CDR1 is SGHDN and CDR2 is FVKESK. The CDR3 DNA follows: TGTGCCAGCAGCCTCCACAATACGCAGTATTTT. Its protein is CASSLHNTQYF. The full variable domain, its missing parts supplied by reference TRBV14 and TRBJ2-3, is EAGVTQFPSHSVIEKGQTVTLRCDPISGHDNLYWYRRVMGKEIKFLLHFVKESKQDESGMPNNRFLAERTGGTYSTLKVQPAELEDSGVYFCASSLHNTQYFGPGTRLTVL.

This CDR3 is CASSFVAGRSSYEQYF. DNA of the CDR3: TGTGCCAGCAGTTTTGTGGCAGGGAGGTCCTCCTACGAGCAGTACTTC. This rearrangement joins TRBV28 to TRBJ2-7; a possible D gene is TRBD2 (6 bases). Germline V gene sequence: CDR1 MDHEN, CDR2 SYDVKM. Trimming took off 3 bases at V and 0 bases at J, with 15 bases between the two ends. The CDR3 sequence is 16 residues long.

This clonotype was counted only a few times. The V call is TRBV4-1, the J call TRBJ1-6, with TRBD1 as a possible D gene (6 bases). The CDR3 covers 18 residues. In germline, CDR1 is MGHRA, CDR2 YSYEKL. The V and J ends lost 5 bases and 7 bases respectively, with 24 bases between them. The DNA for the CDR3 is TGCGCCAGCAGCAATATATTGCTCTTGGACAGCCGAAATTCACCCCTCCACTTT. This codes for CASSNILLLDSRNSPLHF.

This chain uses TRBV18 with TRBJ2-2; TRBD2 matches 8 bases. This CDR3 contains 17 residues. Germline CDR1 and CDR2: KGHSH and LQKENI. J gave up 5 bases and V 3 bases, and 11 bases lay outside the gene matches. CDR3 protein: CASSPRQAGEGTGELFF. CDR3 DNA sequence: TGTGCCAGCTCACCCCGCCAAGCGGGAGAAGGGACCGGGGAGCTGTTTTTT.

The rearrangement uses TRBV30 and TRBJ1-1; a weak D match, TRBD1 (5 bases). Trimming pared 4 bases from V and 1 base from J, leaving 10 bases between. CDR1 is GTSNPN and CDR2 is SVGIG in the germline V gene (reference sequence). The CDR3 length is 13 residues. The CDR3 DNA is TGTGCCTGGACGGCAGGGCGGAACACTGAAGCTTTCTTT. Residues: CAWTAGRNTEAFF.

As regards this clonotype: A junction boundary mismatches the germline segment, possibly from a read error. The rearrangement uses TRBV5-3 and TRBJ2-1; 8 positions match TRBD2. TRBV5-3 is an open reading frame whose function is uncertain. The CDR3 runs 16 residues. The DNA for the CDR3 is TGTGCCAGCAGCTCCGGACTAGCCCTCTCCTACAATGAGCAGTTCTTC. It is translated as CASSSGLALSYNEQFF.

This sequence joins TRBV27 and TRBJ1-2, with D possibly being TRBD1 (6 bases). The CDR3 is made up of 14 amino acids. V was pared by 7 bases and J by 2 bases, with 14 bases between. Germline V lookup: CDR1 MNHEY, CDR2 SMNVEV (reference sequence). CDR3 coding DNA: TGTGCCAGCACGGGGGGGGCAGGGAACTATGGCTACACCTTC. Translation gives CASTGGAGNYGYTF.

This clonotype has a count of ten or more. One junction end does not reproduce the germline sequence, and a read error may be involved. The chain uses TRBV7-6 and TRBJ1-4; D is undetermined. Looked up from germline, CDR1 is SGHVS and CDR2 is FNYEAQ. The CDR3 is 14 amino acids. The CDR3 is CAGYNVATNEKLFF. CDR3 bases: TGCGCCGGCTATAACGTTGCAACTAATGAAAAACTGTTTTTT.

This clonotype has ten or more counts. The J gene is TRBJ2-3, the V gene TRBV7-8, with D perhaps TRBD2 (5 bases). Germline V lookup: CDR1 SGHVS, CDR2 FQNEAQ. There are 15 residues in the CDR3. V was shortened by 4 bases and J by 0 bases, with 11 bases between the two germline ends. The CDR3: CASSSNSGSTDTQYF. CDR3 DNA: TGTGCCAGCAGCTCAAACAGCGGCAGCACAGATACGCAGTATTTT.

A few counts support this clonotype. The chain has TRBV27 and TRBJ1-6; 9 bases align to TRBD1. CDR3 length equals 16 residues. The J segment lost 4 bases and the V segment lost 5 bases, leaving 6 bases of the junction unmatched. Germline lookup yields CDR1 MNHEY and CDR2 SMNVEV (reference sequence). The CDR3 DNA is TGTGCCAGCAGTCTACCGGGACAGGGTTATAATTCACCCCTCCACTTT. Its protein product is CASSLPGQGYNSPLHF.

The J gene is TRBJ1-4, the V gene TRBV7-8; a possible D gene is TRBD1 (5 bases). The V end was cut by 1 base, the J end by 0 bases, with 27 bases between. The CDR3 contains 22 residues. Germline V gives CDR1 SGHVS, CDR2 FQNEAQ. CDR3 protein: CASSLDGFLGPTLSATNEKLFF. In DNA form, the CDR3 reads TGTGCCAGCAGCTTAGATGGGTTTTTGGGACCTACGTTAAGTGCAACTAATGAAAAACTGTTTTTT.

This clonotype was seen repeatedly, ten times or more. The chain combines TRBV12-3 or TRBV12-4 with TRBJ1-5, with D tentatively TRBD1 (5 bases). CDR3 length: 13 residues. V was cut by 6 bases and J by 6 bases, with 12 bases left in between. The CDR3 sequence is CASRYQGGQPQHF. CDR3 coding DNA: TGTGCCAGCAGGTACCAGGGAGGTCAGCCCCAGCATTTT.

This clonotype was recorded a few times. The genes are TRBV28 and TRBJ1-3; 7 nucleotides match TRBD1. The CDR3 covers 17 residues. Trimming removed 6 bases from V and 0 bases from J; junction bases left unmatched: 11. Germline-derived CDR1 and CDR2 are MDHEN and SYDVKM. CDR3 region: CASSPLGGSNSGNTIYF. The CDR3 nucleotides are TGTGCCAGCAGCCCCCTAGGGGGCAGTAACTCTGGAAACACCATATATTTT.

There are a few counts of this clonotype. This rearrangement joins TRBV14 to TRBJ1-5; D ambiguous. CDR1 is SGHDN, CDR2 FVKESK, per germline. The CDR3 spans 16 residues. The V end was cut by 0 bases, the J end by 3 bases, with 12 bases between. CDR3 amino acids: CASSQDCGGLNQPQHF. CDR3 DNA sequence: TGTGCCAGCAGCCAAGATTGCGGAGGGCTCAATCAGCCCCAGCATTTT.

This chain uses TRBV5-5 with TRBJ1-5; D call uncertain. The length of the CDR3 is 13 residues. CDR1 is SGHKS, CDR2 YYEKEE, per germline (reference sequence). Trimming took 6 bases from V and 2 from J, leaving 9 bases between them. The CDR3 region is CASTLSGNQPQHF. Written as DNA, the CDR3 is TGTGCCAGCACCCTGTCGGGCAATCAGCCCCAGCATTTT.

The chain carries TRBV7-9 and TRBJ2-7, with 12 bases that match TRBD2. The J segment lost 3 bases and the V segment lost 9 bases, leaving 0 bases of the junction unmatched. The germline gives CDR1 SEHNR, CDR2 FQNEAQ (reference sequence). The CDR3 extends over 12 amino acids. The CDR3 is CARTSGGYEQYF. CDR3 DNA: TGTGCCAGGACTAGCGGGGGCTACGAGCAGTACTTC.

This clonotype was counted between two and nine times. V and J are TRBV19 and TRBJ1-1; D gene unclear. Trimming removed 6 bases from V and 8 bases from J, with 13 bases in between. CDR1 LNHDA and CDR2 SQIVND come from the germline V gene (reference sequence). This CDR3 spans 12 amino acids. The CDR3 nucleotides are TGTGCCAGTAGCTTCCCGGGCAGGGAAGCTTTCTTT. This translates into CASSFPGREAFF.

This clonotype has only a few counts. The chain has TRBV6-1 and TRBJ2-2; no firm D call. This CDR3 is 15 amino acids long. Between the trimmed V and J ends, which lost 0 bases and 4 bases, there was a span of 9 bases. CDR1 and CDR2 (germline): MNHNS, SASEGT. The CDR3 reads CASSEALQITGELFF. The CDR3 DNA reads TGTGCCAGCAGTGAAGCGCTGCAGATCACCGGGGAGCTGTTTTTT.

This clonotype has just a few counts. The rearrangement links TRBV2 to TRBJ2-6; D not certain. Germline V CDR1 and CDR2: SNHLY, FYNNEI. Trimming pared 11 bases from V and 0 bases from J, leaving 29 bases between. CDR3 length: 20 residues. This CDR3 is CASSPTNLPGRDSGANVLTF. CDR3 bases: TGTGCCTCCTCCCCAACCAACCTTCCCGGACGAGACTCTGGGGCCAACGTCCTGACTTTC.

Remarks on this clonotype: The missing conserved phenylalanine or tryptophan at the end of this CDR3 makes a read error likely. This chain links TRBV28 with TRBJ1-1; D might be TRBD1 (6 bases). The CDR3 loop spans 15 amino acids. V lost 4 bases and J 1 base, leaving 13 bases between the germline ends. Germline V CDR1 and CDR2: MDHEN, SYDVKM. DNA for the CDR3: TGTGCCAGCAGTTCCGTCAGGGGAAGGAACACTGAAGCTTTCTAT. Translated, it gives CASSSVRGRNTEAFY.

The chain recombines TRBV5-1 with TRBJ1-5, with D unresolved. The CDR3 has 15 amino acids. Germline CDR1 SGHRS, CDR2 YFSETQ. V dropped 5 bases and J dropped 0 bases, with 12 bases sitting between them. The CDR3, as DNA: TGCGCCAGCAGACATAGTACAGATAGCAATCAGCCCCAGCATTTT. Translation gives CASRHSTDSNQPQHF.

At least ten counts were recorded for this clonotype. The chain carries TRBV7-2 and TRBJ2-6; D is uncertain. CDR1 and CDR2 from the germline V gene are SGHTA and FQGNSA. This CDR3 has 15 amino acids. V was shortened by 5 bases and J by 4 bases, with 12 bases between the two germline ends. The CDR3 DNA is TGTGCCAGCAGCCCGCCCGGTCTCGGGGCCAACGTCCTGACTTTC. This sequence encodes CASSPPGLGANVLTF.

The chain employs TRBV10-3 and TRBJ2-5, with D possibly TRBD2 on 5 matching bases. This CDR3 has 14 amino acids. Trimming removed 0 bases at V and 5 bases at J, with 10 bases between. The germline V gene has CDR1 ENHRY and CDR2 SYGVKD. CDR3 in amino acids: CAISESAGQETQYF. Here the CDR3 DNA reads TGTGCCATCAGTGAGTCGGCGGGCCAGGAGACCCAGTACTTC.

The rearrangement links TRBV15 to TRBJ1-1; D not resolved. The germline V gene encodes CDR1 LNHNV and CDR2 YYDKDF (reference sequence). The CDR3 loop spans 14 amino acids. The ends were cut back, 0 bases at V and 11 bases at J, with 16 bases in the middle. The CDR3 bases are TGTGCCACCAGCAGAGATAGCGACCGAAAAAGGGCTTTCTTT. It specifies CATSRDSDRKRAFF.

The chain uses TRBV28 and TRBJ2-7, with a weak D call TRBD1 (5 bases). Germline V gives CDR1 MDHEN, CDR2 SYDVKM. This CDR3 has 15 amino acids. V was clipped by 1 base and J by 2 bases, with 12 bases between them. The chain's CDR3 is CASSLSGQITYEQYF. CDR3 in DNA: TGTGCCAGCAGTTTATCTGGACAAATAACCTACGAGCAGTACTTC.

This clonotype has more than one count but fewer than ten. J is TRBJ2-6 and V is TRBV12-3 or TRBV12-4; a possible D gene is TRBD2 (6 bases). The CDR3 spans 18 residues. Between the trimmed V and J ends, which lost 3 bases and 2 bases, there was a span of 17 bases. Written as DNA, the CDR3 is TGTGCCAGCAGTTTTTCAGGGAGGCGAAGCCCTGGGGCCAACGTCCTGACTTTC. Amino acid sequence: CASSFSGRRSPGANVLTF.